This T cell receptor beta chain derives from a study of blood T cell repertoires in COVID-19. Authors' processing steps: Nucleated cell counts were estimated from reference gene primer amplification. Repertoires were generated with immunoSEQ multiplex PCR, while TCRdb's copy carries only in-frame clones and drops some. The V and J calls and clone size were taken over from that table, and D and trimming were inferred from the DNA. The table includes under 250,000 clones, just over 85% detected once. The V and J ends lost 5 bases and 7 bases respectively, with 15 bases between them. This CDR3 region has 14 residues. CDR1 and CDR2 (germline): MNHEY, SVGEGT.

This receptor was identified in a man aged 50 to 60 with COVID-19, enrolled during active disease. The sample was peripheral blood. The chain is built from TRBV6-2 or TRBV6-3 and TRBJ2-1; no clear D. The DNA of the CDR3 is TGTGCCAGCAGTCCCCCCCTGTCCACTAATGAGCAGTTCTTC. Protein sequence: CASSPPLSTNEQFF.